This TCR beta chain was documented in a study of T cell responses to AZD1222 COVID-19 vaccine. Study outcomes and limitations: Unmutated regions of variants are reportedly targeted by nearly half of spike-specific TCRs. An increase in Spike-specific TCR breadth and depth was observed after two AZD1222 doses. Among vaccine-associated CD4 TCRs, coverage spanned spike, with dominance at 160-218 and 743-854.

In regard to this clone: Its target is unknown.

Sequencing was performed with immunoSEQ multiplex PCR; in TCRdb, only in-frame clones are kept and a portion is missing. The data contain under 150,000 clones, around nine tenths of them singletons. Second-dose intervals near 4 or 12 weeks were combined. Germline CDR1 SEHNR, CDR2 FQNEAQ (reference sequence). The CDR3 contains 16 residues. V shed 4 bases and J shed 5 bases, with 19 bases lying between them. This sequence was found in an adult who received the AZD1222 COVID-19 vaccine. The sequenced sample was peripheral blood, obtained 28 days after the second AZD1222 dose. The chain employs TRBV7-9 and TRBJ2-3; D perhaps matches TRBD2 (6 bases). In DNA form, the CDR3 reads TGTGCCAGCAGCTCTCGTCGCTTGGGGGAGGAAGATACGCAGTATTTT. Amino acid sequence: CASSSRRLGEEDTQYF.